The 30 T cell receptor beta chains listed next were all sequenced from one sample in a study of shared clonotypes between healthy human individuals. Assay: immunoSEQ multiplex PCR; the TCRdb copy retains only in-frame clones and omits some. The sample includes around 600,000 clones, 85% to 95% seen only once; the top ten take 0.11%. Only CD45RO-negative cells positively selected for CCR7 counted as naive CD8 cells, so terminally differentiated effector memory CD45RA+ cells were excluded. The sample comprised naive CD8+ T cells sorted from blood. The receptor source for this set is a woman in her 30s in good health.

This chain links TRBV27 with TRBJ1-1; TRBD1 is a possible D gene (6 bases). The CDR3 sequence is 15 residues long. V shed 0 bases and J shed 1 base, with 9 bases lying between them. Germline assignment: CDR1 MNHEY and CDR2 SMNVEV (reference sequence). CDR3 nucleotides: TGTGCCAGCAGTTTATCTGGGGGGGCGAACACTGAAGCTTTCTTT. It encodes CASSLSGGANTEAFF.

The V call is TRBV28, the J call TRBJ2-4; tentatively, D is TRBD1 (7 bases). The CDR3 is made up of 14 amino acids. Between the trimmed V and J ends, which lost 3 bases and 9 bases, there was a span of 15 bases. Germline CDR1 MDHEN, CDR2 SYDVKM. CDR3: CASSFWQGGAIQYF. The CDR3, as DNA: TGTGCCAGCAGTTTCTGGCAGGGGGGAGCCATTCAGTACTTC.

This clone was counted once. V is TRBV7-9 and J is TRBJ2-7; D might be TRBD2 (6 bases). Germline V lookup: CDR1 SEHNR, CDR2 FQNEAQ (reference sequence). V shed 4 bases and J shed 3 bases, with 13 bases lying between them. This CDR3 is built from 14 residues. The CDR3 spells CASSSLADVYEQYF. CDR3 in DNA: TGTGCCAGCAGCTCTTTAGCGGATGTCTACGAGCAGTACTTC.

This clone has just one count. The CDR3 DNA reads as TGCGCCAGCAGCGAAGCGGGACTAGCGGGCTACGAGCAGTACTTC. As protein: CASSEAGLAGYEQYF. This chain joins TRBV5-1 and TRBJ2-7; TRBD2 matches at 12 bases. J gave up 3 bases and V 4 bases, and 5 bases lay outside the gene matches. CDR1 is SGHRS, CDR2 YFSETQ, per germline. The CDR3 contains 15 residues.

The V and J genes are TRBV9 and TRBJ2-7; tentatively, D is TRBD1 or TRBD2 (5 bases each). Per germline, CDR1 SGDLS and CDR2 YYNGEE. Trimming left V 3 bases short and J 0 bases short, with 7 bases between. This CDR3 has 13 residues. The CDR3 here is CASSEGSSYEQYF. In DNA form, the CDR3 reads TGTGCCAGCAGCGAGGGGAGCTCCTACGAGCAGTACTTC.

J is TRBJ2-7 and V is TRBV9; TRBD2 aligns across 11 bases. The trim removed 3 bases at V and 3 bases at J, leaving 5 bases unmatched. The CDR3 totals 15 residues. Germline loops: CDR1 SGDLS, CDR2 YYNGEE. This CDR3 reads CASSAGTSGGYEQYF. CDR3 bases: TGTGCCAGCAGCGCCGGGACTAGCGGAGGCTACGAGCAGTACTTC.

This clone has only one observation. V and J are TRBV28 and TRBJ2-7; D is unclear. This CDR3 has 14 residues. The ends were cut back, 6 bases at V and 3 bases at J, with 15 bases in the middle. Germline V gene lookup returns CDR1 MDHEN and CDR2 SYDVKM. CDR3 sequence (DNA): TGTGCCAGCAGGGCGATTGACGGACGCTACGAGCAGTACTTC. Its protein product is CASRAIDGRYEQYF.

The chain uses TRBV29-1 and TRBJ1-2, with 9 nucleotides matching TRBD1. Germline V lookup: CDR1 SQVTM, CDR2 ANQGSEA. The CDR3 is 13 residues long. V shed 7 bases, J shed 7 bases, and the junction held 10 bases outside the gene matches. The DNA for the CDR3 is TGCAGCGGGGACAGGGCGGACGTTGCTGGCTACACCTTC. Protein: CSGDRADVAGYTF.

The genes are TRBV19 and TRBJ2-1, with 8 bases that match TRBD1. After removal of 1 base from V and 10 bases from J, the junction contained 0 bases not matched to a gene. This CDR3 has 12 residues. Per the germline V gene, CDR1 is LNHDA and CDR2 is SQIVND (reference sequence). CDR3 bases: TGTGCCAGTAGTATAGGGGACAGGGAGCAGTTCTTC. Residues: CASSIGDREQFF.

The count of this clone is one. The rearrangement uses TRBV9 and TRBJ2-2, with 8 nucleotides matching TRBD2. With 2 bases clipped from V and 1 base from J, the junction kept 7 bases outside the gene matches. Germline V gene sequence: CDR1 SGDLS, CDR2 YYNGEE. The CDR3 contains 17 residues. CDR3 nucleotides: TGTGCCAGCAGCGTCCGCCGGGAGGGTCAGAACACCGGGGAGCTGTTTTTT. Its translation is CASSVRREGQNTGELFF.

The J gene is TRBJ1-5, the V gene TRBV10-3; D is unresolved. V lost 11 bases and J lost 4, with 18 bases in between. Germline CDR1 and CDR2: ENHRY and SYGVKD. CDR3 length equals 14 residues. The CDR3: CASGPGGDNQPQHF. CDR3 nucleotides: TGTGCCTCCGGACCGGGCGGAGATAATCAGCCCCAGCATTTT.

This clone was recorded once. The chain links TRBV15 to TRBJ2-7; 9 nucleotides agree with TRBD2. V trimming: 4 bases; J trimming: 4 bases; junction bases outside the gene matches: 8. This CDR3 spans 15 amino acids. Germline V gives CDR1 LNHNV, CDR2 YYDKDF (reference sequence). The CDR3 nucleotides read TGTGCCACCAGCAATCCCCTAGCGGGACAGTACGAGCAGTACTTC. Translating gives CATSNPLAGQYEQYF. Filled out from reference TRBV15 and TRBJ2-7, the complete variable domain reads DAMVIQNPRYQVTQFGKPVTLSCSQTLNHNVMYWYQQKSSQAPKLLFHYYDKDFNNEADTPDNFQSRRPNTSFCFLDIRSPGLGDTAMYLCATSNPLAGQYEQYFGPGTRLTVT.

This chain joins TRBV28 and TRBJ2-3; TRBD2 matches 10 bases. Per germline, CDR1 MDHEN and CDR2 SYDVKM. This CDR3 has 18 amino acids. V was pared by 3 bases and J by 3 bases, with 12 bases of the junction left unmatched. The CDR3 DNA sequence: TGTGCCAGCAGTTTCGGACTAGCGGCCTTCCAGGGAACAGATACGCAGTATTTT. This codes for CASSFGLAAFQGTDTQYF.

This sequence joins TRBV4-1 and TRBJ1-1; 7 bases are a match to TRBD1. J was trimmed by 1 base and V by 1 base; bases with no gene match: 3. Germline CDR1 is MGHRA and CDR2 is YSYEKL. This CDR3 has 15 residues. The CDR3 DNA is TGCGCCAGCAGCCAAGGGGACAGAAGGAACACTGAAGCTTTCTTT. The encoded protein is CASSQGDRRNTEAFF.

The rearrangement uses TRBV7-2 and TRBJ1-3, with D tentatively TRBD1 (6 bases). Germline V gene data show CDR1 as SGHTA and CDR2 as FQGNSA. The CDR3 has 15 amino acids. V was pared by 4 bases and J by 0 bases, with 10 bases between. This CDR3 is CASSSTGASGNTIYF. DNA of the CDR3: TGTGCCAGCAGCTCGACAGGAGCCTCTGGAAACACCATATATTTT.

The chain combines TRBV6-5 with TRBJ2-7; the D gene is possibly TRBD1 (6 bases). Deletions cut 6 bases from V and 0 bases from J, with 15 bases between. The V gene's germline CDR1 is MNHEY and CDR2 SVGAGI. This CDR3 contains 15 residues. Written as DNA, the CDR3 is TGTGCCAGCAGCCGACTCCGGGACAACTCCTACGAGCAGTACTTC. Its translation is CASSRLRDNSYEQYF.

CDR3 sequence reads: CASSFPPGSGNTIYF. CDR3 nucleotide sequence: TGTGCCAGCAGCTTCCCACCAGGGTCTGGAAACACCATATATTTT. V and J are TRBV7-8 and TRBJ1-3; weak D call: TRBD1 (5 bases). Trimming pared 3 bases from V and 1 base from J, leaving 10 bases between. Germline V gene data show CDR1 as SGHVS and CDR2 as FQNEAQ. The CDR3 loop spans 15 amino acids.

CDR3 residues: CASRRSGQGSEQYF. The DNA of the CDR3 is TGTGCCAGCAGAAGATCGGGACAGGGTTCCGAGCAGTACTTC. The J gene is TRBJ2-7, the V gene TRBV27, with 9 bases aligning to TRBD1. CDR1 is MNHEY, CDR2 SMNVEV, per germline (reference sequence). Trimming removed 6 bases from V and 6 bases from J; junction bases left unmatched: 9. This CDR3 comprises 14 residues.

The chain combines TRBV27 with TRBJ1-1, with no clear D. Germline V gives CDR1 MNHEY, CDR2 SMNVEV (reference sequence). The V and J ends lost 1 base and 4 bases respectively, with 7 bases between them. The CDR3 sequence is 13 residues long. The CDR3, as DNA: TGTGCCAGCAGTTTATTTCAGTCCACTGAAGCTTTCTTT. Translating gives CASSLFQSTEAFF.

The chain combines TRBV2 with TRBJ1-3; the match to TRBD1 covers 7 bases. CDR1 and CDR2 (germline): SNHLY, FYNNEI. Trimming removed 6 bases from V and 0 bases from J; junction bases left unmatched: 11. The CDR3 consists of 17 residues. The CDR3 spells CASSATGQPYSGNTIYF. The DNA of the CDR3 is TGTGCCAGCAGCGCGACAGGGCAGCCCTACTCTGGAAACACCATATATTTT. The complete variable domain, with remaining parts taken from reference TRBV2 and TRBJ1-3, reads EPEVTQTPSHQVTQMGQEVILRCVPISNHLYFYWYRQILGQKVEFLVSFYNNEISEKSEIFDDQFSVERPDGSNFTLKIRSTKLEDSAMYFCASSATGQPYSGNTIYFGEGSWLTVV.

The CDR3 nucleotides read TGTGCCAGCAGCGTAAGGACAGGGGTAATGGATCAGCCCCAGCATTTT. Residues: CASSVRTGVMDQPQHF. This chain uses TRBV7-8 with TRBJ1-5; 9 bases are a match to TRBD1. Germline V lookup: CDR1 SGHVS, CDR2 FQNEAQ. The V and J ends lost 5 bases and 5 bases, in that order; junction bases with no gene match: 10. There are 16 residues in the CDR3. Complete variable domain (other parts from reference TRBV7-8 and TRBJ1-5): GAGVSQSPRYKVAKRGQDVALRCDPISGHVSLFWYQQALGQGPEFLTYFQNEAQLDKSGLPSDRFFAERPEGSVSTLKIQRTQQEDSAVYLCASSVRTGVMDQPQHFGDGTRLSIL.

V gene TRBV7-8 combines with J gene TRBJ2-1; 7 nucleotides match TRBD1. This CDR3 has 22 residues. CDR1 and CDR2 from the germline V gene are SGHVS and FQNEAQ. J lost 6 bases, V lost 6 bases, and 32 bases had no gene match. DNA for the CDR3: TGTGCCAGCAGGTTATTATCGGCACTAAAGGTTGTCGGCACAGGGGCAAGCAATGAGCAGTTCTTC. Amino acids: CASRLLSALKVVGTGASNEQFF.

The J gene is TRBJ1-2, the V gene TRBV10-1; 9 nucleotides match TRBD1. The J segment lost 6 bases and the V segment lost 8 bases, leaving 16 bases of the junction unmatched. CDR1 WNHNN and CDR2 SYGVQD come from the germline V gene (reference sequence). The CDR3 consists of 16 residues. Written as DNA, the CDR3 is TGCGCCAGCCCCCCGGACAGGGGCCGAGGACCTCATGGCTACACCTTC. Translated: CASPPDRGRGPHGYTF.

This chain connects TRBV6-5 to TRBJ2-2; tentative D call: TRBD2 (7 bases). Trimming left V 4 bases short and J 6 bases short, with 9 bases between. Germline CDR1 is MNHEY and CDR2 is SVGAGI. The CDR3 contains 13 residues. The CDR3 loop reads CASSLRGPGELFF. CDR3 sequence (DNA): TGTGCCAGCAGTTTGCGGGGGCCCGGGGAGCTGTTTTTT.

This sequence joins TRBV27 and TRBJ1-2; 7 bases align to TRBD1. Per the germline V gene, CDR1 is MNHEY and CDR2 is SMNVEV (reference sequence). The CDR3 sequence is 18 residues long. The junction had 10 bases not matched to a gene; V was cut back by 0 bases and J by 0 bases. CDR3 coding DNA: TGTGCCAGCAGTTTATCGCATACAGGGGTTTGGTCTAACTATGGCTACACCTTC. Translation gives CASSLSHTGVWSNYGYTF.

This chain links TRBV4-1 with TRBJ2-2; D gene ambiguous. CDR1 is MGHRA, CDR2 YSYEKL, per germline. V was cut by 1 base and J by 5 bases, with 11 bases left in between. This CDR3 spans 15 amino acids. CDR3 in DNA: TGCGCCAGCAGCCAAGTGGGAATAGGGACCGGGGAGCTGTTTTTT. Protein product: CASSQVGIGTGELFF.

This clone was picked up one time. This chain joins TRBV21-1 and TRBJ1-5. TRBV21-1 is assigned pseudogene status. This CDR3 is built from 15 residues. DNA of the CDR3: TGTGCCAGCAGCAAAGAGGGACGCGGCAATCAGCCCCAGCATTTT. Amino acid sequence: CASSKEGRGNQPQHF.

In this sample, this clone turned up once. The V gene is TRBV4-1, the J gene TRBJ1-3; no reliable D call. There are 12 residues in the CDR3. Per germline, CDR1 MGHRA and CDR2 YSYEKL. V lost 1 base and J lost 8, with 6 bases in between. The CDR3 spells CASSQVRDTIYF. The CDR3, as DNA: TGCGCCAGCAGCCAAGTACGGGACACCATATATTTT.

This chain joins TRBV7-9 and TRBJ2-7; unclear D gene. CDR3 length equals 11 residues. In germline, CDR1 is SEHNR, CDR2 FQNEAQ (reference sequence). Trimming stripped 9 bases from V and 1 base from J, with 7 bases between. CDR3 nucleotides: TGTGCCAGTGGTTGGTCCTACGAGCAGTACTTC. It codes for CASGWSYEQYF.

Only one count was recorded for this clone. J is TRBJ2-6 and V is TRBV4-1; no firm D call. V was pared by 4 bases and J by 0 bases, with 7 bases between. The CDR3 has 15 residues. The V gene's germline CDR1 is MGHRA and CDR2 YSYEKL. CDR3 sequence (DNA): TGCGCCAGCAGCCCCGTAAGCTCTGGGGCCAACGTCCTGACTTTC. This encodes CASSPVSSGANVLTF.